This is a list of T cell receptor beta chains from one sample in a study of beta chain features in type 1 diabetes. The table came from immunoSEQ multiplex PCR; TCRdb's copy has only in-frame clones and leaves some out. The sample carries over 200,000 clones, roughly 11% recorded once. Sequenced sample: naive CD4+ T cells from blood. Receptors originate from a man younger than 40 with type 1 diabetes. Each CDR3 is given with its conserved first and last residue. A D gene is named only where the DNA matches it firmly. Size values are once, few and many counts, or a class for expanded clones, and some rows have none.

V	J	D	size	length	DNA	CDR3
TRBV7-2	TRBJ1-3	-	-	14	TGTGCCAGCAGCCCTTATAAAACTGGAAACACCATATATTTT	CASSPYKTGNTIYF
TRBV14	TRBJ2-3	-	-	14	TGTGCCAGCAGCCCGTCTACTGCCACGGATACGCAGTATTTT	CASSPSTATDTQYF
TRBV27	TRBJ1-2	TRBD1	-	13	TGTGCCAGCAGTTTGACAGGGCGGTATGGCTACACCTTC	CASSLTGRYGYTF
TRBV21-1	TRBJ2-1	-	few	17	TGTGCCAGCAGCAAAGGAGCTACCACGAGCTCCTACAATGAGCAGTTCTTC	CASSKGATTSSYNEQFF
TRBV2	TRBJ1-4	TRBD1	few	15	TGTGCCAGCAGTGTCGACAGGGCAAGGAATGAAAAACTGTTTTTT	CASSVDRARNEKLFF
TRBV4-1	TRBJ2-1	-	few	15	TGCGCCAGCAGGGAGCCAAAATCGAGGTTCAATGAGCAGTTCTTC	CASREPKSRFNEQFF
TRBV2	TRBJ2-7	TRBD2	few	15	TGTGCCAGCAGTGGACTAGCGGGGGTAACCTACGAGCAGTACTTC	CASSGLAGVTYEQYF
TRBV29-1	TRBJ1-4	TRBD1	few	13	TGCAGCGCACAGACAGGGGCGGCTGAAAAACTGTTTTTT	CSAQTGAAEKLFF
TRBV18	TRBJ2-7	-	-	13	TGTGCCAGCTCAGCCGGGACATCCTACGAGCAGTACTTC	CASSAGTSYEQYF
TRBV18	TRBJ2-5	-	few	13	TGTGCCAGCTCACCGGGGCAACAAGAGACCCAGTACTTC	CASSPGQQETQYF
TRBV19	TRBJ1-5	TRBD1	-	15	TGTGCCAGTAGTAGGGGACAGGGGGCTAATCAGCCCCAGCATTTT	CASSRGQGANQPQHF
TRBV9	TRBJ1-2	TRBD1	-	15	TGTGCCAGCAGCCTCTTGGGACAGGGTGACTATGGCTACACCTTC	CASSLLGQGDYGYTF
TRBV19	TRBJ1-2	-	-	14	TGTGCCAGTAGTCCCAGGGACTGGGGATATGGCTACACCTTC	CASSPRDWGYGYTF
TRBV5-1	TRBJ1-2	-	few	14	TGCGCCAGCAGTCCGACAGTTGTCGGTTCCGGCTACACCTTC	CASSPTVVGSGYTF
TRBV5-1	TRBJ2-3	-	few	13	TGCGCCAGCAGCTTGGCCTTTCCGGATACGCAGTATTTT	CASSLAFPDTQYF
TRBV6-6	TRBJ2-3	-	-	11	TGTGCCAGCAGTTTAGCCGATACGCAGTATTTT	CASSLADTQYF
TRBV6-5	TRBJ2-7	-	few	15	TGTGCCAGCAGAATTTCAATGACGGAGGCGGGGAAGCAGTACTTC	CASRISMTEAGKQYF
TRBV29-1	TRBJ2-3	-	-	14	TGCAGCGTTGAAGATCAAGTAGCTACAGATACGCAGTATTTT	CSVEDQVATDTQYF
TRBV7-2	TRBJ1-5	-	few	13	TGTGCCAGCAGCTCCAGGGGAGATCAGCCCCAGCATTTT	CASSSRGDQPQHF
TRBV4-3	TRBJ1-2	TRBD1	few	16	TGCGCCAGCAGCCTGGCATCCGGACAGGGGAACTATGGCTACACCTTC	CASSLASGQGNYGYTF
TRBV7-9	TRBJ1-2	-	few	13	TGTGCCAGCAGCCTCTCTTCCGACTATGGCTACACCTTC	CASSLSSDYGYTF
TRBV28	TRBJ2-5	-	-	14	TGTGCCAGCAGTTTATTTAACAGGCAAGAGACCCAGTACTTC	CASSLFNRQETQYF
TRBV5-1	TRBJ2-1	-	-	15	TGCGCCAGCAGGCCCGGGACTGCTACCTACAATGAGCAGTTCTTC	CASRPGTATYNEQFF
TRBV10-3	TRBJ1-1	TRBD1	few	14	TGTGCCATCAGGACAGGGGGGTTCGACACTGAAGCTTTCTTT	CAIRTGGFDTEAFF
TRBV2	TRBJ2-5	-	-	13	TGTGCCAGCAGTGAAATAGCGGAAGAGACCCAGTACTTC	CASSEIAEETQYF
TRBV5-1	TRBJ2-1	TRBD1	-	12	TGCGCCAGCAGCAGCTCCGGGACAGAGCTGTTCTTC	CASSSSGTELFF
TRBV27	TRBJ2-6	-	few	16	TGTGCCAGCAGTACAGGACGGAGCTCTGGGGCCAACGTCCTGACTTTC	CASSTGRSSGANVLTF